Shown below are 29 T cell receptor beta chains from a single sample sequenced in a study of cytomegalovirus exposure and HLA in healthy donors. PCR used 60 Vbeta primers and 13 Jbeta primers. Using immunoSEQ multiplex PCR, the repertoire was profiled, and TCRdb retains in-frame clones only, with some absent. The data contain more than 95,000 clones, less than 80% of them singletons. Source material: PBMCs. Receptor source: a woman aged 50 to 65 in good health and CMV-seronegative.

About this clone itself: An end of the junction differs from the germline gene, which may be a read error. J is TRBJ2-6 and V is TRBV4-2; TRBD2 matches at 14 bases. CDR1 and CDR2 from the germline V gene are LGHNA and YNFKEQ. The CDR3 spans 18 residues. The CDR3 spells CVSLPGLAGEPGANVLTF. DNA for the CDR3: TGTGTCAGCTTACCGGGACTAGCGGGAGAACCTGGGGCCAACGTCCTGACTTTC.

This clone has a single count. This chain uses TRBV5-8 with TRBJ1-4; D not resolved. Germline lookup yields CDR1 SGHTS and CDR2 YDEGEE. The V and J ends lost 5 bases and 8 bases respectively, with 10 bases between them. This CDR3 comprises 12 residues. CDR3 sequence (DNA): TGTGCCAGCAGGGACTTAGGAGAAAAACTGTTTTTT. This translates into CASRDLGEKLFF. Looking up the rest from reference TRBV5-8 and TRBJ1-4 gives the full variable domain: EAGVTQSPTHLIKTRGQQATLRCSPISGHTSVYWYQQALGLGLQFLLWYDEGEERNRGNFPPRFSGRQFPNYSSELNVNALELEDSALYLCASRDLGEKLFFGSGTQLSVL.

The chain employs TRBV28 and TRBJ2-7, with TRBD1 identical over 8 bases. The V gene's germline CDR1 is MDHEN and CDR2 SYDVKM. V dropped 8 bases and J dropped 6; count of bases not matched to a gene: 6. CDR3 size: 12 residues. The CDR3, as DNA: TGTGCCAGCCGGACAGGGACGGGCGAGCAGTACTTC. As protein: CASRTGTGEQYF. Full variable domain (rest looked up from reference TRBV28 and TRBJ2-7): DVKVTQSSRYLVKRTGEKVFLECVQDMDHENMFWYRQDPGLGLRLIYFSYDVKMKEKGDIPEGYSVSREKKERFSLILESASTNQTSMYLCASRTGTGEQYFGPGTRLTVT.

The chain couples TRBV29-1 to TRBJ2-1, with TRBD2 matching 9 bases. The CDR3 runs to 16 residues. Trimming at V came to 2 bases and at J to 6 bases, leaving 11 bases not matched to a gene. In germline, CDR1 is SQVTM, CDR2 ANQGSEA. As DNA, the CDR3 is TGCAGCGTTGAATTAGCGGGAGAGGGTTGGGGCAATGAGCAGTTCTTC. Its protein product is CSVELAGEGWGNEQFF.

The genes are TRBV10-3 and TRBJ1-2; TRBD1 aligns across 7 bases. The CDR3 has 14 amino acids. Germline CDR1 and CDR2: ENHRY and SYGVKD. Losses at the gene ends were 4 bases for V and 2 bases for J; bases not matched to a gene: 4. CDR3 loop: CAISVVTGNYGYTF. DNA of the CDR3: TGTGCCATCAGTGTAGTGACAGGGAACTATGGCTACACCTTC.

The rearrangement uses TRBV7-3 and TRBJ2-3; 7 nucleotides line up with TRBD2. The V gene's germline CDR1 is SGHTA and CDR2 FQGTGA. The CDR3 length is 16 residues. The V segment lost 5 bases and the J segment 1 base; nucleotides outside the gene matches: 9. This chain's CDR3 is CASSPRTSGGTDTQYF. The CDR3 coding sequence is TGTGCCAGCAGCCCTCGGACTAGTGGGGGCACAGATACGCAGTATTTT.

This rearrangement joins TRBV5-4 to TRBJ1-5; a possible D gene is TRBD1 (5 bases). CDR1 and CDR2 (germline): SGHNT, YYREEE (reference sequence). Trimming took 0 bases from V and 6 from J, leaving 7 bases between them. The CDR3 runs 13 residues. The CDR3 nucleotides are TGTGCCAGCAGCTTGGGTCAGGGTCAGCCCCAGCATTTT. Translated: CASSLGQGQPQHF.

This clone has more than one count but fewer than ten. This chain joins TRBV4-2 and TRBJ2-5; D perhaps matches TRBD2 (5 bases). The CDR3 spans 15 residues. Trimming stripped 1 base from V and 5 bases from J, with 14 bases between. Germline loops: CDR1 LGHNA, CDR2 YNFKEQ. CDR3 DNA sequence: TGTGCCAGCAGCCAAGGTCTAGTCAGGAGGGAGACCCAGTACTTC. It yields the protein CASSQGLVRRETQYF.

The genes are TRBV27 and TRBJ2-7; 10 bases map to TRBD1. The junction had 6 bases not matched to a gene; V was cut back by 4 bases and J by 3 bases. The CDR3 sequence is 15 residues long. The V gene's germline CDR1 is MNHEY and CDR2 SMNVEV (reference sequence). The CDR3 sequence: CASSSGTGVIYEQYF. CDR3 nucleotides: TGTGCCAGCAGTTCCGGGACAGGGGTTATCTACGAGCAGTACTTC.

The chain links TRBV5-8 to TRBJ1-5; 8 positions match TRBD1. This CDR3 has 17 amino acids. Per the germline V gene, CDR1 is SGHTS and CDR2 is YDEGEE. Trimming cost V 3 bases and J 4 bases; bases outside gene matches: 12. For the CDR3, the DNA is TGTGCCAGCAGCTCCGCCGGGACAGGCTCCATAAATCAGCCCCAGCATTTT. Translated: CASSSAGTGSINQPQHF.

Comment on this clone: One end of the junction does not line up with germline, which may come from a read error. V usage is TRBV7-9 and J usage is TRBJ1-1; no definite D call. Germline-derived CDR1 and CDR2 are SEHNR and FQNEAQ (reference sequence). This CDR3 comprises 12 residues. The CDR3 DNA sequence: TGTTCCAGCACCCCGTTGTTCACTGAAGCTTTCTTT. It codes for CSSTPLFTEAFF.

J is TRBJ2-7 and V is TRBV19; the match to TRBD1 covers 9 bases. Losses at the gene ends were 9 bases for V and 0 bases for J; bases not matched to a gene: 9. Germline-derived CDR1 and CDR2 are LNHDA and SQIVND (reference sequence). The CDR3 extends over 15 amino acids. CDR3 coding DNA: TGTGCCAGCACCGCCGGACAGGGGATCTCCTACGAGCAGTACTTC. Amino acids: CASTAGQGISYEQYF. Combining the CDR3 with reference TRBV19 and TRBJ2-7 gives the whole variable domain DGGITQSPKYLFRKEGQNVTLSCEQNLNHDAMYWYRQDPGQGLRLIYYSQIVNDFQKGDIAEGYSVSREKKESFPLTVTSAQKNPTAFYLCASTAGQGISYEQYFGPGTRLTVT.

This clone was counted only a few times. The chain's CDR3 is CASSVLPYSGTGELFF. CDR3 DNA: TGTGCCAGCAGCGTCCTTCCTTATTCGGGCACCGGGGAGCTGTTTTTT. V is TRBV9 and J is TRBJ2-2; D remains unclear. This CDR3 contains 16 residues. The germline CDR1 and CDR2 sequences are SGDLS and YYNGEE. The germline V and J ends were trimmed by 2 bases and 4 bases, with 15 bases remaining between them.

This clone was seen only a few times. V and J are TRBV11-2 and TRBJ2-5; D may be TRBD2 (6 bases). Germline V gene data show CDR1 as SGHAT and CDR2 as FQNNGV. This CDR3 has 14 amino acids. V lost 5 bases and J lost 1, with 11 bases in between. The CDR3 spells CASSPPGLQETQYF. In DNA form, the CDR3 reads TGTGCCAGCAGCCCCCCGGGACTCCAAGAGACCCAGTACTTC.

The rearrangement uses TRBV6-6 and TRBJ2-1, with 8 nucleotides matching TRBD2. J was trimmed by 6 bases and V by 5 bases; bases with no gene match: 12. The germline V gene has CDR1 MNHNY and CDR2 SVGAGI (reference sequence). The CDR3 has 16 amino acids. CDR3 DNA sequence: TGTGCCAGCAGTACCCCCCGGGGGGGAGGGAGCAATGAGCAGTTCTTC. Protein: CASSTPRGGGSNEQFF.

J is TRBJ2-3 and V is TRBV18, with TRBD2 identical over 10 bases. J was trimmed by 4 bases and V by 2 bases; bases with no gene match: 12. The CDR3 contains 18 residues. CDR1 is KGHSH, CDR2 LQKENI, per germline. The DNA for the CDR3 is TGTGCCAGCTCACCAGACGGGGGCCTAGCGGGAGTTTCAGATACGCAGTATTTT. It translates to CASSPDGGLAGVSDTQYF.

The gene calls are TRBV6-5 and TRBJ2-7; weak D call: TRBD2 (6 bases). Germline lookup yields CDR1 MNHEY and CDR2 SVGAGI. The CDR3 consists of 12 residues. The ends were cut back, 7 bases at V and 7 bases at J, with 14 bases in the middle. The CDR3: CASKSGGLEQYF. CDR3 nucleotide sequence: TGTGCCAGCAAGAGTGGAGGGCTTGAGCAGTACTTC.

The chain combines TRBV29-1 with TRBJ1-5, with TRBD1 identical over 11 bases. V was clipped by 6 bases and J by 3 bases; unmatched bases: 10. Germline V gives CDR1 SQVTM, CDR2 ANQGSEA. This CDR3 contains 16 residues. The DNA of the CDR3 is TGCAGCGTCATGGCGGGGACAGGGGGAGACAATCAGCCCCAGCATTTT. Translated, it gives CSVMAGTGGDNQPQHF.

This clone was seen just once. This rearrangement joins TRBV28 to TRBJ1-1; D not resolved. This CDR3 is 13 amino acids long. From germline, CDR1 is MDHEN and CDR2 SYDVKM. The V end was cut by 5 bases, the J end by 6 bases, with 13 bases between. CDR3 nucleotide sequence: TGTGCCAGCAGTCCCCTGTATGAGGCTGAAGCTTTCTTT. Translation gives CASSPLYEAEAFF.

This chain joins TRBV5-6 and TRBJ2-7; tentative D call: TRBD1 (6 bases). Trimming pared 4 bases from V and 2 bases from J, leaving 13 bases between. Germline CDR1 SGHDT, CDR2 YYEEEE. The CDR3 has 14 residues. CDR3 DNA sequence: TGTGCCAGCAGCCTTCAACAGGGTGCCTACGAGCAGTACTTC. Protein sequence: CASSLQQGAYEQYF.

Concerning this clone: At one of its ends the junction is not consistent with the germline gene, which may arise from a read error. This rearrangement joins TRBV30 to TRBJ2-2, with 11 bases matching TRBD2. The CDR3 consists of 16 residues. From germline, CDR1 is GTSNPN and CDR2 SVGIG (reference sequence). The CDR3 DNA reads as TGTGCCCGGAGTGCCGGACTAGCGGGTAGGACCGGGGAGCTGTTTTTT. Amino acids: CARSAGLAGRTGELFF.

The gene calls are TRBV19 and TRBJ1-5, with 7 bases aligning to TRBD1. CDR1 LNHDA and CDR2 SQIVND come from the germline V gene (reference sequence). With 4 bases clipped from V and 1 base from J, the junction kept 4 bases outside the gene matches. The CDR3 is made up of 15 amino acids. In DNA, the CDR3 is TGTGCCAGTAGTACCGAGGACAGGAGCAATCAGCCCCAGCATTTT. It encodes CASSTEDRSNQPQHF.

V and J are TRBV9 and TRBJ2-2, with 15 bases aligning to TRBD2. This CDR3 has 21 residues. With V trimmed by 2 bases and J by 1 base, 12 bases remained unmatched. Germline V gene data show CDR1 as SGDLS and CDR2 as YYNGEE. This CDR3 reads CASSVRPSPGLAGGNTGELFF. Here the CDR3 DNA reads TGTGCCAGCAGCGTTCGTCCGTCACCGGGACTAGCGGGAGGGAACACCGGGGAGCTGTTTTTT.

J is TRBJ2-1 and V is TRBV10-3; 10 nucleotides agree with TRBD2. J was trimmed by 1 base and V by 3 bases; bases with no gene match: 12. This CDR3 contains 19 residues. Germline V gene sequence: CDR1 ENHRY, CDR2 SYGVKD. CDR3 loop: CAISDPSGRAAPSYNEQFF. The CDR3 DNA is TGTGCCATCAGTGACCCGAGCGGGAGGGCCGCCCCGTCCTACAATGAGCAGTTCTTC.

The rearrangement links TRBV27 to TRBJ2-1; 9 bases fit TRBD2. This CDR3 spans 15 amino acids. Trimming cost V 2 bases and J 7 bases; bases outside gene matches: 6. CDR1 MNHEY and CDR2 SMNVEV come from the germline V gene (reference sequence). CDR3 coding DNA: TGTGCCAGCAGTTTAAATGCGGGAGGGTTTAATGAGCAGTTCTTC. It specifies CASSLNAGGFNEQFF.

J is TRBJ1-2 and V is TRBV19; tentative D call: TRBD1 (6 bases). The germline V gene has CDR1 LNHDA and CDR2 SQIVND (reference sequence). This CDR3 has 14 residues. Trimming left V 3 bases short and J 2 bases short, with 10 bases between. The CDR3 DNA reads TGTGCCAGTAGTATCACTACAGGGAACTATGGCTACACCTTC. Translated: CASSITTGNYGYTF.

The chain combines TRBV7-2 with TRBJ1-1; 7 bases align to TRBD1. The CDR3 contains 17 residues. J was trimmed by 1 base and V by 5 bases; bases with no gene match: 13. Germline V gives CDR1 SGHTA, CDR2 FQGNSA. CDR3 residues: CASSHGQVILPNTEAFF. In DNA form, the CDR3 reads TGTGCCAGCAGCCACGGACAGGTGATATTGCCGAACACTGAAGCTTTCTTT.

The chain links TRBV5-1 to TRBJ1-1, with 9 bases identical to TRBD1. This CDR3 comprises 15 residues. From germline, CDR1 is SGHRS and CDR2 YFSETQ. The ends lost 4 bases at V and 3 bases at J; junction bases unmatched: 7. CDR3 DNA sequence: TGCGCCAGCAGCAATGGGCGACAGGGGGACACTGAAGCTTTCTTT. Its translation is CASSNGRQGDTEAFF.

CDR3 in DNA: TGTGCCACGACAGACGGACCCGGGGCCAACGTCCTGACTTTC. It yields the protein CATTDGPGANVLTF. V is TRBV10-3 and J is TRBJ2-6; D may be TRBD1 (5 bases). The CDR3 covers 14 residues. V lost 10 bases and J 4 bases, leaving 14 bases between the germline ends. Germline V lookup: CDR1 ENHRY, CDR2 SYGVKD.